Shown below are 30 T cell receptor beta chains from a single sample sequenced in a study of tumor and adjacent non-tumor tissue in lung cancer. The template was RNA from unsorted bulk tissue. More than 3 cm separated this lung sample from the edge of the tumor. TCRbeta libraries were built with three rounds of nested PCR, modified from ARM-PCR. Each CDR3 protein is one row after TCRdb ran MiXCR on the multiplex PCR reads. Counted here are about 80,000 distinct CDR3 sequences, roughly 80% occurring once; the ten biggest clones make up about 54%. Sequenced material: distant non-tumor lung tissue. All receptors derive from a man aged 55 to 70 with non-small cell lung cancer.

As for this clonotype: Mismatch with germline at one junction end may stem from a read error. Here the CDR3 reads CASSSLSGGPGNEQFF. The CDR3 bases are TGTGCAAGCAGCTCCCTATCGGGGGGGCCGGGGAATGAGCAGTTCTTC. The rearrangement joins TRBV11-3 to TRBJ2-1, with 8 bases lining up with TRBD2. There are 16 residues in the CDR3. Germline V gene sequence: CDR1 SGHNT, CDR2 YENEEA.

Notes on this clonotype: Compared with germline, one end of the junction differs, possibly owing to a read error. The genes are TRBV11-2 and TRBJ2-5, with D unresolved. Looked up from germline, CDR1 is SGHAT and CDR2 is FQNNGV. This CDR3 is built from 13 residues. The DNA of the CDR3 is TGTGCCAGCAGCTCTGTAAGGGAAGAGACCAAGTACTTC. Its translation: CASSSVREETKYF. Variable domain in full (rest from reference TRBV11-2 and TRBJ2-5): EAGVAQSPRYKIIEKRQSVAFWCNPISGHATLYWYQQILGQGPKLLIQFQNNGVVDDSQLPKDRFSAERLKGVDSTLKIQPAKLEDSAVYLCASSSVREETKYFGPGTRLLVL.

Points on this clonotype: Compared with germline, one end of the junction differs, possibly owing to a read error. This chain joins TRBV11-3 and TRBJ2-2; D perhaps matches TRBD2 (5 bases). The CDR3 spans 18 residues. Germline lookup yields CDR1 SGHNT and CDR2 YENEEA. The DNA of the CDR3 is TGTCCCAGCACCTCCCGGGGAGCGGAAGGATACAGAGCCGGGGAGCTGTTTTTT. Protein sequence: CPSTSRGAEGYRAGELFF.

About this clonotype itself: This clone may be a read error of a much larger clone one base away. The V call is TRBV20-1, the J call TRBJ2-1; 7 positions agree with TRBD1. V shed 3 bases and J 10 bases; nucleotides not matched to a gene: 9. Germline V gene sequence: CDR1 DFQATT, CDR2 SNEGSKA (reference sequence). This CDR3 has 13 amino acids. CDR3 residues: CSARKERGPEQFF. The CDR3 DNA follows: TGCAGTGCTAGGAAGGAGAGGGGGCCCGAGCAGTTCTTC.

J is TRBJ2-5 and V is TRBV29-1; TRBD2 matches at 7 bases. The CDR3 contains 12 residues. Per the germline V gene, CDR1 is SQVTM and CDR2 is ANQGSEA. Trimming took 4 bases from V and 10 from J; bases not matched to a gene: 9. For the CDR3, the DNA is TGCAGCGTTGCGGGACTAACGGGGAGCCAGTACTTC. It is translated as CSVAGLTGSQYF.

A remark on this clonotype: One end of the junction is discordant with germline, which a read error may explain. The chain joins TRBV14 to TRBJ2-3; 7 bases fit TRBD2. Germline values: CDR1 SGHDN, CDR2 FVKESK. This CDR3 is 15 amino acids long. CDR3 in DNA: TGTGCGTGCAGCCAAGTGGGGGGGATCACAAATACGCAGTATTTT. Protein sequence: CACSQVGGITNTQYF.

The table lists this clonotype with a count of one. A read error is likely, as this CDR3 ends without the conserved phenylalanine or tryptophan. V gene TRBV12-3 or TRBV12-4 combines with J gene TRBJ1-5; D possibly corresponds to TRBD1 (5 bases). The CDR3 sequence is 14 residues long. Trimming shortened V by 9 bases and J by 6 bases, and 18 bases separated the two germline ends. CDR3 DNA: TGTGCCAGGAGTCCCTCCGGGGGAGGTCAGCCCCAGCATTGT. This translates into CARSPSGGGQPQHC.

This clonotype was observed at least ten times. This chain links TRBV4-3 with TRBJ2-5, with D uncertain. V lost 4 bases to trimming and J lost 5 bases, with 17 bases between them. CDR1 and CDR2 (germline): LGHNA, YSLEER. The CDR3 is 15 residues long. CDR3 loop: CASSPGSQPGETQYF. The CDR3 coding sequence is TGCGCCAGCAGCCCAGGCAGCCAACCTGGGGAGACCCAGTACTTC.

The J gene is TRBJ1-2, the V gene TRBV6-5; possible D gene TRBD1, 6 bases. CDR1 is MNHEY and CDR2 is SVGAGI in the germline V gene. V lost 6 bases to trimming and J lost 6 bases, with 14 bases between them. This CDR3 is 13 amino acids long. The CDR3 protein is CASSTTRTDGYTF. Written as DNA, the CDR3 is TGTGCCAGCAGCACTACACGGACAGATGGCTACACCTTC.

A remark on this clonotype: A read error may account for a junction end that differs from germline. The rearrangement links TRBV11-1 to TRBJ1-1; D is unclear. The CDR3 length is 14 residues. The germline V gene has CDR1 SGHAT and CDR2 FQDESV (reference sequence). CDR3 nucleotides: TGTACCAGCAGCTTAGAGGCAGTGCGGACTGAAGCTTTCTTT. This gives the protein CTSSLEAVRTEAFF. Supplemented by reference TRBV11-1 and TRBJ1-1, the full variable domain reads EAEVAQSPRYKITEKSQAVAFWCDPISGHATLYWYRQILGQGPELLVQFQDESVVDDSQLPKDRFSAERLKGVDSTLKIQPAELGDSAMYLCTSSLEAVRTEAFFGQGTRLTVV.

On this clonotype: Being one base from a much bigger clone, this may be a read error. The rearrangement joins TRBV12-3 or TRBV12-4 to TRBJ1-1; unclear D gene. The CDR3 runs to 12 residues. The CDR3 DNA reads as TGTGCCAGGAGTTTGGTAGGGACTGAAGCTTTCTTT. Translating it yields CARSLVGTEAFF.

Details on this clonotype: A much larger clonotype is one base distant, so this may be a read error. The chain joins TRBV20-1 to TRBJ2-7; TRBD1 might be the D (5 bases). The length of the CDR3 is 13 residues. Germline CDR1 reads DFQATT; CDR2 reads SNEGSKA (reference sequence). This CDR3 reads CSASGTGFYKQYF. The CDR3 DNA follows: TGCAGTGCTAGTGGAACAGGCTTCTACAAGCAGTACTTC.

J is TRBJ2-5 and V is TRBV6-5, with 7 bases identical to TRBD1. V shed 0 bases and J 1 base; nucleotides not matched to a gene: 2. The germline CDR1 and CDR2 sequences are MNHEY and SVGAGI. CDR3 length: 15 residues. CDR3 amino acids: CASSYSGDSQETQYF. Written as DNA, the CDR3 is TGTGCCAGCAGTTACTCGGGGGACAGCCAAGAGACCCAGTACTTC.

This clonotype was observed at least ten times. The chain combines TRBV20-1 with TRBJ2-3, with TRBD2 matching 7 bases. The CDR3 sequence is 16 residues long. Trimming at V came to 2 bases and at J to 7 bases, leaving 15 bases not matched to a gene. Germline CDR1 is DFQATT and CDR2 is SNEGSKA (reference sequence). This CDR3 reads CSARSYEAGYPNTQYF. CDR3 DNA: TGCAGTGCTAGATCCTATGAAGCGGGATACCCTAATACGCAGTATTTT.

The rearrangement joins TRBV6-5 to TRBJ2-5, with D possibly called TRBD1 or TRBD2 (5 bases each). Germline CDR1 is MNHEY and CDR2 is SVGAGI. CDR3 length: 15 residues. The CDR3 DNA reads as TGTGATAGCAGTTACCAGGGACGGTATCAAGAGACCCAGTACTTC. It yields the protein CDSSYQGRYQETQYF.

V is TRBV20-1 and J is TRBJ1-5; 7 bases map to TRBD1. This CDR3 has 13 amino acids. Per the germline V gene, CDR1 is DFQATT and CDR2 is SNEGSKA (reference sequence). Germline trimming cut 6 bases from V and 3 bases from J; bases unmatched to any gene: 5. This chain's CDR3 is CSAGDSPNQPQHF. In DNA form, the CDR3 reads TGCAGTGCGGGGGACAGCCCCAATCAGCCCCAGCATTTT.

This chain's CDR3 is CSVPPPGRNAEAFF. The CDR3 DNA follows: TGCAGCGTTCCTCCTCCGGGCAGAAACGCTGAAGCTTTCTTT. The chain has TRBV29-1 and TRBJ1-1; no firm D call. Germline lookup yields CDR1 SQVTM and CDR2 ANQGSEA. CDR3 length equals 14 residues. Trimming pared 5 bases from V and 6 bases from J, leaving 19 bases between.

As for this clonotype: The germline gene is not matched at one end of the junction; a read error may be the cause. The CDR3 DNA reads as TGCATTGCTAGGCCGACTAGAGGGAGTTACGAGCAGTACTTC. This sequence encodes CIARPTRGSYEQYF. The chain recombines TRBV20-1 with TRBJ2-7; D possibly corresponds to TRBD2 (6 bases). Looked up from germline, CDR1 is DFQATT and CDR2 is SNEGSKA (reference sequence). CDR3 length equals 14 residues.

With regard to this clonotype: The conserved phenylalanine or tryptophan normally closing the CDR3 is absent here, so this likely arose from a read error. CDR3: CTSYSTGEETQYI. CDR3 DNA: TGTACCAGCTACTCTACAGGGGAAGAGACCCAGTACATC. The rearrangement uses TRBV11-2 and TRBJ2-5; TRBD1 matches 7 bases. Germline V CDR1 and CDR2: SGHAT, FQNNGV. This CDR3 is built from 13 residues.

For this clonotype: Just one base apart from a much larger clone, this may be a read error. V and J are TRBV6-5 and TRBJ2-2; 9 nucleotides line up with TRBD1. CDR3 length equals 15 residues. Germline V CDR1 and CDR2: MNHEY, SVGAGI. CDR3 DNA: TGTGCCAGCAGCGACAGGGGGAGGGACACCTGGGAGCTGTTTTTT. It codes for CASSDRGRDTWELFF.

This clonotype was seen a single time. One end of the junction varies from germline; a read error may be responsible. The genes are TRBV20-1 and TRBJ2-7; D is possibly TRBD2 (6 bases). This CDR3 contains 17 residues. CDR1 and CDR2 (germline): DFQATT, SNEGSKA (reference sequence). The CDR3 reads CSAREPFGGTSTYEQYF. For the CDR3, the DNA is TGCAGTGCTAGAGAACCTTTCGGCGGGACCTCCACCTACGAGCAATACTTC.

Worth noting for this clonotype: The junction differs from germline at one of its ends, possibly a read error. This rearrangement joins TRBV6-2 or TRBV6-3 to TRBJ2-1; D call uncertain. The germline V gene has CDR1 MNHEY and CDR2 SVGEGT. The CDR3 loop spans 19 amino acids. The CDR3 is CVSSYSRMYLDSQYNEQFF. CDR3 coding DNA: TGTGTCAGCAGTTACTCGAGAATGTATCTGGATTCGCAATACAATGAGCAGTTCTTC.

Comment on this clonotype: The final CDR3 position lacks the conserved phenylalanine or tryptophan, pointing to a likely read error. This sequence joins TRBV28 and TRBJ2-7; no clear D gene. Trimming cost V 2 bases and J 2 bases, with 16 bases left between them. In germline, CDR1 is MDHEN, CDR2 SYDVKM. The CDR3 consists of 16 residues. In DNA form, the CDR3 reads TGTGCCAGCAGTTTAAGGCCACGCTTTTACGCCTACGAGCAGTACCTC. Translated, it gives CASSLRPRFYAYEQYL.

A word on this clonotype: A much larger clonotype is one base distant, so this may be a read error. Here the CDR3 omits its conserved ending phenylalanine or tryptophan, so a read error is the likely source. The rearrangement uses TRBV4-2 and TRBJ2-1, with 7 positions matching TRBD2. The germline V gene encodes CDR1 LGHNA and CDR2 YNFKEQ. Losses at the gene ends were 2 bases for V and 7 bases for J; bases not matched to a gene: 14. This CDR3 has 17 residues. CDR3 amino acids: CASSQKNQREGINEQFL. In nucleotides, the CDR3 is TGTGCCAGCAGCCAAAAGAACCAGCGGGAAGGGATAAATGAGCAGTTCTTA.

A remark on this clonotype: The junction departs from germline at one end; a sequencing error may be responsible. V usage is TRBV20-1 and J usage is TRBJ2-2; D possibly matches TRBD1 or TRBD2 (5 bases each). CDR3 length: 17 amino acids. Germline CDR1 DFQATT, CDR2 SNEGSKA (reference sequence). The CDR3 DNA reads TGCAGTACTAGAGCTTCGGGTGAGGGGTGCAACACCGGGGAGCTGTTTTTT. This encodes CSTRASGEGCNTGELFF.

Notes on this clonotype: At one of its ends the junction is not consistent with the germline gene, which may arise from a read error. The chain combines TRBV11-2 with TRBJ2-6; TRBD1 matches 7 bases. Germline CDR1 reads SGHAT; CDR2 reads FQNNGV. The CDR3 is 19 residues long. CDR3 in DNA: TGTACCAGCAGCTTAGCTCCAAAGGACAGGCCCTCTGGGACCAACGTCCTGACTTTC. The encoded protein is CTSSLAPKDRPSGTNVLTF.

Note on this clonotype: One end of the junction varies from germline; a read error may be responsible. The chain has TRBV11-2 and TRBJ2-7; 9 nucleotides match TRBD1. This CDR3 has 15 amino acids. The germline CDR1 and CDR2 sequences are SGHAT and FQNNGV. The CDR3 loop reads CASSLDRGGGHQHYF. CDR3 nucleotides: TGTGCCAGCAGCTTGGACAGGGGTGGTGGCCATCAGCATTACTTC.

The chain combines TRBV6-5 with TRBJ1-1; D not resolved. The CDR3 runs 16 residues. Trimming cost V 7 bases and J 2 bases, with 20 bases left between them. Germline V CDR1 and CDR2: MNHEY, SVGAGI. Here the CDR3 reads CASITRGLRGNTEAFF. For the CDR3, the DNA is TGTGCCAGCATAACCCGAGGACTACGCGGAAACACTGAAGCTTTCTTT.

Concerning this clonotype itself: This could be a read error, since a much larger clone is one nucleotide away. The conserved phenylalanine or tryptophan is not found at the CDR3 terminus, so this likely reflects a read error. The V and J genes are TRBV4-1 and TRBJ2-1; 13 bases match TRBD2. Germline assignment: CDR1 MGHRA and CDR2 YSYEKL. J was trimmed by 7 bases and V by 1 base; bases with no gene match: 4. CDR3 size: 16 residues. This chain's CDR3 is CASSQVMTSGRNEQFI. The CDR3 nucleotides are TGCGCCAGCAGCCAAGTTATGACTAGCGGGAGGAATGAGCAGTTCATC.

Concerning this clonotype: No conserved phenylalanine or tryptophan ends this CDR3, so it is likely a read error. The chain uses TRBV4-3 and TRBJ2-7; 7 positions agree with TRBD1. CDR1 and CDR2 from the germline V gene are LGHNA and YSLEER. With V trimmed by 3 bases and J by 3 bases, 11 bases remained unmatched. This CDR3 has 16 amino acids. The CDR3 coding sequence is TGCGCCAGCAGCCAGAGCCCCGGGACAGTGGGCTACGAGCAGTACCTC. Its translation is CASSQSPGTVGYEQYL.